This T cell receptor (beta chain) was sequenced for a study of graft-versus-host responses after intestinal transplantation. Overall study context: Isolated intestinal, liver-intestinal, or multivisceral transplants were what recipients had. Anti-thymocyte globulin induction, then tacrolimus and steroids for about 3 years, went to all recipients.

Details on this clone: Its antigen is not identified.

Overall study findings and caveats: GvH clones detected in recipient marrow included some appearing first in ileum or blood. Association was observed between peak circulating GvH clone levels and early post-transplant HvG declines.

Graft-derived tissue was subjected to processing to liberate intraepithelial and lamina propria lymphocytes. Produced via immunoSEQ multiplex PCR; TCRdb's table is partial and in-frame only. The table shows around 20,000 clones, with 70% to 80% occurring only once. With 1 base clipped from V and 2 bases from J, the junction kept 4 bases outside the gene matches. Germline V lookup: CDR1 SGHVS, CDR2 FNYEAQ. This CDR3 is 15 amino acids long. The TCR sequence derives from a human patient who received an intestinal transplant, so some T cells may come from the graft donor. This material consisted of ileum tissue, taken 12 days after intestinal transplant. The chain carries TRBV7-6 and TRBJ2-5; 7 bases align to TRBD1. CDR3 in amino acids: CASSLGGQIQETQYF. CDR3 nucleotide sequence: TGTGCCAGCAGCTTAGGGGGACAGATACAAGAGACCCAGTACTTC.